This T cell receptor (beta chain) came from a study of T-cell reconstitution after alpha-beta-depleted transplantation in children. At least ten counts were recorded for this clonotype. A library of TCRbeta sequences, prepared with unique molecular identifiers, was generated. TCRdb independently ran MiXCR on the PCR reads; one entry per CDR3 protein. This table holds around 450,000 distinct CDR3 sequences, about 10% found once. The germline CDR1 and CDR2 sequences are MNHEY and SMNVEV (reference sequence). The CDR3 has 13 residues. The V and J ends lost 6 bases and 7 bases, in that order; junction bases with no gene match: 5.

This rearrangement joins TRBV27 to TRBJ1-5; 8 bases are a match to TRBD1. Source: PBMCs, taken before TCRalphabeta/CD19-depleted stem cell transplant. The TCR was taken from a child aged 2-15 years with inherited bone marrow failure, due to receive a stem cell transplant. The CDR3 DNA follows: TGTGCCAGCAGATTGGACAGGGAACAGCCCCAGCATTTT. It yields the protein CASRLDREQPQHF.